This T cell receptor beta chain was sequenced for a study of cytomegalovirus exposure and HLA in healthy donors. Researchers ran the PCR with 60 Vbeta and 13 Jbeta primers. Assay: immunoSEQ multiplex PCR; the TCRdb copy retains only in-frame clones and omits some. The table records 150,000 or so clones, approximately 79% of them present only once. The CDR3 sequence is 13 residues long. Germline values: CDR1 SGHTA, CDR2 FQGTGA. Trimming removed 5 bases from V and 5 bases from J; junction bases left unmatched: 3. In this sample, this clone turned up a few times. This chain links TRBV7-3 with TRBJ2-5; 9 positions match TRBD1. The origin of this receptor is a young man in good health and CMV-seropositive. Sequencing was performed on PBMCs. The CDR3 DNA sequence: TGTGCCAGCAGCCGGACAGGGGATGAGACCCAGTACTTC. It is translated as CASSRTGDETQYF. The full variable domain, rest sourced from reference TRBV7-3 and TRBJ2-5, is GAGVSQTPSNKVTEKGKYVELRCDPISGHTALYWYRQSLGQGPEFLIYFQGTGAADDSGLPNDRFFAVRPEGSVSTLKIQRTERGDSAVYLCASSRTGDETQYFGPGTRLLVL.